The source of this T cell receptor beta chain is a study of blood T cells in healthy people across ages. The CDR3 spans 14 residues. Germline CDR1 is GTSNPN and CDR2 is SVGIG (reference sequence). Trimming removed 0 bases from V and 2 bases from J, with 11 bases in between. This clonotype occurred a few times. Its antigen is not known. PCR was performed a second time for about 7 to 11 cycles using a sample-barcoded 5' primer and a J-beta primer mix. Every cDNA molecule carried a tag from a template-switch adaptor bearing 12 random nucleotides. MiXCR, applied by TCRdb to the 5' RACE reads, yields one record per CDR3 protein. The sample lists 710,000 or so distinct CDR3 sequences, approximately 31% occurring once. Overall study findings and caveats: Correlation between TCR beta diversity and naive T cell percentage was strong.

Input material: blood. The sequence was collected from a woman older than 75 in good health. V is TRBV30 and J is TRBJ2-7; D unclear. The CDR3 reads CAWSVGWEPYEQYF. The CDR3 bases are TGTGCCTGGAGTGTGGGTTGGGAACCCTACGAGCAGTACTTC.